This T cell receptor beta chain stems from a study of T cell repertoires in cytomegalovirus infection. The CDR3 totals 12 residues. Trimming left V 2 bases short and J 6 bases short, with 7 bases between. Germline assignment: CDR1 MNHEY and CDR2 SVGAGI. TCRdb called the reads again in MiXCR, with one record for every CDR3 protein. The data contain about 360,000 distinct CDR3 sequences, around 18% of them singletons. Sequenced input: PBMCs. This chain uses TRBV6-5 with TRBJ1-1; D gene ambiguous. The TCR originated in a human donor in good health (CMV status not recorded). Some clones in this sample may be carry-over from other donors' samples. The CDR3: CASSYLDSEAFF. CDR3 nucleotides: TGTGCCAGCAGTTACCTGGACTCTGAAGCTTTCTTT.